One sample yielded the 10 T cell receptor beta chains listed below, sequenced in a study of blood T cells in healthy people across ages. The authors ran a second PCR of about 7 to 12 cycles using a sample-barcoded 5' primer and a J-beta primer mix. In TCRdb, the 5' RACE reads were re-called with MiXCR into one record per CDR3 protein. The profile shows roughly 1.5 million distinct CDR3 sequences, approximately 43% of them singletons. Specimen: blood. All receptors derive from a woman aged 18-29 years in good health.

This clonotype was picked up many times. The rearrangement joins TRBV6-5 to TRBJ2-7; 8 bases map to TRBD1. This CDR3 has 15 residues. Germline assignment: CDR1 MNHEY and CDR2 SVGAGI. Trimming at V came to 6 bases and at J to 2 bases, leaving 9 bases not matched to a gene. The CDR3 bases are TGTGCCAGCAGCGGACGGACAGGGAGGACCTACGAGCAGTACTTC. This gives the protein CASSGRTGRTYEQYF.

The CDR3 spells CASSLNDISQPQHF. The CDR3 coding sequence is TGTGCCAGCAGCTTAAACGATATTTCTCAGCCCCAGCATTTT. The chain couples TRBV7-6 to TRBJ1-5; unclear D gene. CDR3 length equals 14 residues. The V gene lost 2 bases and the J gene lost 6 bases, with 11 bases spanning the gap. The germline gives CDR1 SGHVS, CDR2 FNYEAQ. The complete variable domain, with remaining parts taken from reference TRBV7-6 and TRBJ1-5, reads GAGVSQSPRYKVTKRGQDVALRCDPISGHVSLYWYRQALGQGPEFLTYFNYEAQQDKSGLPNDRFSAERPEGSISTLTIQRTEQRDSAMYRCASSLNDISQPQHFGDGTRLSIL.

The CDR3: CASSSRGFYNEQYF. DNA of the CDR3: TGTGCCAGCAGTAGCCGGGGGTTCTACAATGAGCAGTACTTC. The chain combines TRBV27 with TRBJ2-1; TRBD2 might be the D (6 bases). The J call could be wrong; TRBJ2-7 is a better fit for the DNA end. Germline lookup yields CDR1 MNHEY and CDR2 SMNVEV (reference sequence). This CDR3 is 14 amino acids long.

The gene calls are TRBV7-2 and TRBJ1-5; the D gene is possibly TRBD1 (6 bases). Trimming stripped 6 bases from V and 3 bases from J, with 21 bases between. The CDR3 is 17 amino acids. Looked up from germline, CDR1 is SGHTA and CDR2 is FQGNSA. CDR3 residues: CASSEYGGTINNQPQHF. The DNA of the CDR3 is TGTGCCAGCAGTGAGTATGGGGGGACAATCAACAATCAGCCCCAGCATTTT.

This sequence joins TRBV7-8 and TRBJ1-1; tentative D call: TRBD1 (5 bases). This CDR3 has 15 amino acids. Trimming pared 2 bases from V and 5 bases from J, leaving 15 bases between. The germline gives CDR1 SGHVS, CDR2 FQNEAQ. CDR3 bases: TGTGCCAGCAGCTTAATGGGGCAGGGATGGACTGAAGCTTTCTTT. Its protein is CASSLMGQGWTEAFF.

Ten or more counts support this clonotype. V is TRBV12-3 or TRBV12-4 and J is TRBJ2-3; D is unresolved. Trimming took off 5 bases at V and 0 bases at J, with 6 bases between the two ends. The CDR3 is made up of 13 amino acids. CDR3 sequence (DNA): TGTGCCAGCAGTGCCCCTAGCACAGATACGCAGTATTTT. It translates to CASSAPSTDTQYF.

The chain combines TRBV29-1 with TRBJ2-5; 9 bases match TRBD2. There are 15 residues in the CDR3. V dropped 5 bases and J dropped 2; count of bases not matched to a gene: 9. In germline, CDR1 is SQVTM, CDR2 ANQGSEA. CDR3 sequence: CSVSRAGGPQETQYF. The CDR3 bases are TGCAGCGTTAGCCGAGCGGGGGGCCCTCAAGAGACCCAGTACTTC.

This clonotype came up a few times. One junction end does not reproduce the germline sequence, and a read error may be involved. The gene calls are TRBV5-1 and TRBJ2-3; 11 bases match TRBD2. Germline V gene sequence: CDR1 SGHRS, CDR2 YFSETQ. This CDR3 has 15 amino acids. The CDR3 nucleotides read TGTGCCAGCAGCTTAGCGGGGGGGGTTACAGATACGCAGTATTTT. It encodes CASSLAGGVTDTQYF.

This clonotype was seen once. A read error may produce the germline difference seen at one junction end. This chain connects TRBV7-2 to TRBJ2-7; D remains unclear. CDR3 length: 15 amino acids. The germline gives CDR1 SGHTA, CDR2 FQGNSA. Written as DNA, the CDR3 is TGTGCCAGCATCTTAGTTGGCGATTTTGGCTACGAGCAGTACTTC. It encodes CASILVGDFGYEQYF.

This rearrangement joins TRBV12-3 or TRBV12-4 to TRBJ2-2; unclear D gene. V lost 5 bases, J lost 7 bases, and 11 bases lay in between. CDR3 length: 13 residues. The CDR3, as DNA: TGTGCCAGCAGTCCCACGAGCATCGGGGAGCTGTTTTTT. This encodes CASSPTSIGELFF.